This is a list of T cell receptor beta chains from one sample in a study of cytomegalovirus exposure and HLA in healthy donors. TCRdb's copy holds only in-frame clones and misses some; the assay was immunoSEQ multiplex PCR. In the table there are about 180,000 clones, over 65% of which are singletons. The sample taken for sequencing was PBMCs. The receptors come from a man between 18 and 35 years old in good health and CMV-seronegative. CDR3s include the opening cysteine and the closing phenylalanine or tryptophan. D genes are given only for firm matches. Not every row has a clone size; where given, it reads once, few, many or a size class.

D | J | V | size | DNA | CDR3
NA | TRBJ1-5 | TRBV5-5 | NA | TGTGCCAGCAGCTTGGGGAGGTTCAGCAATCAGCCCCAGCATTTT | CASSLGRFSNQPQHF
NA | TRBJ2-7 | TRBV10-3 | NA | TGTGCCATCAGTGACACAGGGAACTACGAGCAGTACTTC | CAISDTGNYEQYF
NA | TRBJ2-7 | TRBV27 | NA | TGTGCCAGCAGTAATGGGGGGTCTAGCTCCGAGCAGTACTTC | CASSNGGSSSEQYF
NA | TRBJ1-1 | TRBV7-2 | NA | TGTGCCAGCAGCTTAGTGAGGGGGGGTATTTCTGAAGCTTTCTTT | CASSLVRGGISEAFF
TRBD2 | TRBJ2-1 | TRBV9 | NA | TGTGCCAGCAGCGTAGTGCCCAGCGGGAGGTCTAATGAGCAGTTCTTC | CASSVVPSGRSNEQFF
TRBD1 | TRBJ2-7 | TRBV15 | NA | TGTGCCACCAGCAGGACAGGGAGCTCCTACGAGCAGTACTTC | CATSRTGSSYEQYF
NA | TRBJ1-1 | TRBV18 | once | TGTGCCAGCTCACCACGGAGGGGTCAGGGTGGCACTGAAGCTTTCTTT | CASSPRRGQGGTEAFF
NA | TRBJ2-1 | TRBV20-1 | NA | TGCAGTGCCCCTACCCGCAGGGGCCAGTTCTTC | CSAPTRRGQFF
NA | TRBJ2-1 | TRBV10-3 | NA | TGTGCCATCAGGGGAGGAGTAGGGGCTATCGTTTCCTACAATGAGCAGTTCTTC | CAIRGGVGAIVSYNEQFF
TRBD2 | TRBJ2-1 | TRBV5-1 | once | TGCGCCAGCAGCTTATGGGGACTAGCGGGGGCTACCTCCTACAATGAGCAGTTCTTC | CASSLWGLAGATSYNEQFF
NA | TRBJ2-1 | TRBV4-1 | few | TGCGCCAGCAGCCAAGAGATGGTGGCTGAGCAGTTCTTC | CASSQEMVAEQFF
TRBD2 | TRBJ2-7 | TRBV11-2 | NA | TGTGCCAGCAGCTTAGGCGGGGGGGCAGACCTCTTTTACGAGCAGTACTTC | CASSLGGGADLFYEQYF
NA | TRBJ2-1 | TRBV5-5 | NA | TGTGCCAGCAGCTCCAGGGTCCGGGAGTTCTTC | CASSSRVREFF
NA | TRBJ2-7 | TRBV2 | NA | TGTGCCGGCAGTGAAGCGCCCGGGTACGAGCAGTACTTC | CAGSEAPGYEQYF
NA | TRBJ1-2 | TRBV2 | NA | TGTGCCAGCAGTGAAGGGGAAGTTAGCGGCGGCTACACCTTC | CASSEGEVSGGYTF
TRBD2 | TRBJ2-3 | TRBV4-3 | NA | TGCGCCAGCAGTCAACTAGCGGAGAGCACAGATACGCAGTATTTT | CASSQLAESTDTQYF
TRBD1 | TRBJ2-7 | TRBV6-1 | NA | TGTGCCAGCAGGGCTACAGGGGGCTTAGACGAGCAGTACTTC | CASRATGGLDEQYF
TRBD2 | TRBJ2-1 | TRBV25-1 | NA | TGTGCCAGCAGTGATCCCGGACTAGCGGGAAGATCCTACAATGAGCAGTTCTTC | CASSDPGLAGRSYNEQFF
TRBD2 | TRBJ2-3 | TRBV5-1 | NA | TGCGCCAGCAGAATAGCGGGAGCCAGCACAGATACGCAGTATTTT | CASRIAGASTDTQYF
TRBD1 | TRBJ1-4 | TRBV27 | NA | TGTGCCAGCAGCCGAAGTTATTTGACAGGGGACGGCGAAAAACTGTTTTTT | CASSRSYLTGDGEKLFF